The clone carrying this TCR beta chain turned up a few times. Trimming took off 3 bases at V and 5 bases at J, with 13 bases between the two ends. This CDR3 region has 14 residues. Germline loops: CDR1 MNHNY, CDR2 SVGAGI (reference sequence). Generated by immunoSEQ multiplex PCR, the TCRdb table keeps only in-frame clones and is missing some. The sample yields 200,000 or so clones, roughly three quarters seen once. The entry originates in a study of cytotoxic CD8 clonotypes in ibrutinib-treated CLL. This sequence originates from a human donor with chronic lymphocytic leukemia. Sequenced material: PBMCs, taken after 12 months of ibrutinib treatment. The chain links TRBV6-6 to TRBJ1-2, with D unresolved. The CDR3 coding sequence is TGTGCCAGCAGTTATACCCAACTGTTATATGGCTACACCTTC. This sequence encodes CASSYTQLLYGYTF.